One sample yielded the 5 T cell receptor beta chains listed below, sequenced in a study of cytotoxic CD8 clonotypes in ibrutinib-treated CLL. Assay used: immunoSEQ multiplex PCR; TCRdb lists only in-frame clones, some missing. In the table there are 250,000 to 350,000 clones, around 69% of which are singletons. The starting material was PBMCs, obtained at disease progression, from a patient treated with ibrutinib. Receptors originate from a human donor with chronic lymphocytic leukemia.

The chain joins TRBV30 to TRBJ2-2; the D gene is possibly TRBD2 (5 bases). Looked up from germline, CDR1 is GTSNPN and CDR2 is SVGIG (reference sequence). This CDR3 contains 18 residues. The V end was cut by 4 bases, the J end by 0 bases, with 21 bases between. DNA for the CDR3: TGTGCCTGGATACTCCGGAGTCCGAAGGACTCGAACACCGGGGAGCTGTTTTTT. Its translation: CAWILRSPKDSNTGELFF. The variable domain in full, completed from reference TRBV30 and TRBJ2-2, reads SQTIHQWPATLVQPVGSPLSLECTVEGTSNPNLYWYRQAAGRGLQLLFYSVGIGQISSEVPQNLSASRPQDRQFILSSKKLLLSDSGFYLCAWILRSPKDSNTGELFFGEGSRLTVL.

CDR3 residues: CASSPNYGYTF. The CDR3 DNA is TGTGCCAGCTCACCCAACTATGGCTACACCTTC. The V gene is TRBV18, the J gene TRBJ1-2; no definite D call. Germline CDR1 is KGHSH and CDR2 is LQKENI. V lost 3 bases and J lost 2, with 1 base in between. The CDR3 is 11 amino acids. Combining the CDR3 with reference TRBV18 and TRBJ1-2 gives the whole variable domain NAGVMQNPRHLVRRRGQEARLRCSPMKGHSHVYWYRQLPEEGLKFMVYLQKENIIDESGMPKERFSAEFPKEGPSILRIQQVVRGDSAAYFCASSPNYGYTFGSGTRLTVV.

The genes are TRBV10-3 and TRBJ2-3, with D possibly being TRBD2 (6 bases). This CDR3 has 15 amino acids. In germline, CDR1 is ENHRY, CDR2 SYGVKD. V gave up 9 bases and J gave up 0 bases, with 16 bases separating them. The DNA of the CDR3 is TGTGCCATAAAAGCCGGGACTCCTAGCACAGATACGCAGTATTTT. Translated: CAIKAGTPSTDTQYF.

The J gene is TRBJ2-1, the V gene TRBV6-1; the D gene is possibly TRBD1 (6 bases). Germline lookup yields CDR1 MNHNS and CDR2 SASEGT. V lost 4 bases and J lost 9, with 19 bases in between. The CDR3 sequence is 15 residues long. CDR3 in DNA: TGTGCCAGCAGTGGGGTGGGGGCTGGTCTAGGTGAGCAGTTCTTC. Protein sequence: CASSGVGAGLGEQFF.

This clone turned up a few times. The chain is built from TRBV6-5 and TRBJ2-2; 14 bases fit TRBD2. Trimming cost V 4 bases and J 7 bases; bases outside gene matches: 5. Germline values: CDR1 MNHEY, CDR2 SVGAGI. CDR3 length: 16 amino acids. This CDR3 reads CASSSSGLAGDGELFF. As DNA, the CDR3 is TGTGCCAGCAGTTCATCGGGACTAGCGGGAGACGGGGAGCTGTTTTTT.